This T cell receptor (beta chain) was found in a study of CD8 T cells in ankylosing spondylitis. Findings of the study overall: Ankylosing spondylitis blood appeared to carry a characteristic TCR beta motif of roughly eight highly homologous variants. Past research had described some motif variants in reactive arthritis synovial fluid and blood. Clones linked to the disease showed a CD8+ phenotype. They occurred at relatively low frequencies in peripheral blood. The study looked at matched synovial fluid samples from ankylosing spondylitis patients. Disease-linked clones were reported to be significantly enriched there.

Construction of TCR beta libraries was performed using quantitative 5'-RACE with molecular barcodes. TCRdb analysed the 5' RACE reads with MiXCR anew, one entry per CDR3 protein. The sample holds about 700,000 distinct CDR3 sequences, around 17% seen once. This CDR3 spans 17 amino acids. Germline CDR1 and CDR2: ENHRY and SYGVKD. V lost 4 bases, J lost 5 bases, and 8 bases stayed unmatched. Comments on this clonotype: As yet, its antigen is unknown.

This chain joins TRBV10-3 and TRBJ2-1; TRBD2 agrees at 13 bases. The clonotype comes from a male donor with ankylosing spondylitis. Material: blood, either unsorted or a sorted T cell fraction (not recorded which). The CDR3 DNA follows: TGTGCCATCAGTGGACCCTCCGGGACTAGCGGGGACAATGAGCAGTTCTTC. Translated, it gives CAISGPSGTSGDNEQFF.